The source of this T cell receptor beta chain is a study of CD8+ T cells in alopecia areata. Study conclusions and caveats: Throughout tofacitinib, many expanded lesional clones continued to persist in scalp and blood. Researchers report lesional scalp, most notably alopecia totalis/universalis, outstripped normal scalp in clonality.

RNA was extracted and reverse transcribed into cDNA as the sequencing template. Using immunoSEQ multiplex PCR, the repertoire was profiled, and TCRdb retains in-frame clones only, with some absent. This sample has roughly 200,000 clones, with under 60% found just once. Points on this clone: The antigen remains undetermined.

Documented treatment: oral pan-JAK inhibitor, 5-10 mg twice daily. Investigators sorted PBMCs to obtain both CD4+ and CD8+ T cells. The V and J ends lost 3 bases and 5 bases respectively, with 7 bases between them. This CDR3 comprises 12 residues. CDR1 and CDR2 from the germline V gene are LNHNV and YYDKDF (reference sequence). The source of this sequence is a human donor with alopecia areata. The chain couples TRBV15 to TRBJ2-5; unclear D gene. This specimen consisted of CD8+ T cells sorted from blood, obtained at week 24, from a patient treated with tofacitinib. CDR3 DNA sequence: TGTGCCACCAGCAGGGGTCCGGAGACCCAGTACTTC. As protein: CATSRGPETQYF.